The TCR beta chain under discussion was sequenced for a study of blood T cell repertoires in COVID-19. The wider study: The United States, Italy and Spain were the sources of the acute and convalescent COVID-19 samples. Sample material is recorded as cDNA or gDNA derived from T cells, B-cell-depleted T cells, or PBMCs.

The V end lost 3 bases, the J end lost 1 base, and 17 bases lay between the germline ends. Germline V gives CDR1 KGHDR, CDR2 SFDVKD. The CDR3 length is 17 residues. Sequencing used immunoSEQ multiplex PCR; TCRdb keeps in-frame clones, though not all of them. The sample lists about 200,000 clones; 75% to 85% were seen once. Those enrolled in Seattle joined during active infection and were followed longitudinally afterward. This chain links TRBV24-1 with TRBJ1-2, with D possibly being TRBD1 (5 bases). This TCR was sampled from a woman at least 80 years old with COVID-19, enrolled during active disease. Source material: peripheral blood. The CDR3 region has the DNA TGTGCCACCAGTGATCCCCCGGGGCGGGGCAATAACTATGGCTACACCTTC. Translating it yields CATSDPPGRGNNYGYTF.